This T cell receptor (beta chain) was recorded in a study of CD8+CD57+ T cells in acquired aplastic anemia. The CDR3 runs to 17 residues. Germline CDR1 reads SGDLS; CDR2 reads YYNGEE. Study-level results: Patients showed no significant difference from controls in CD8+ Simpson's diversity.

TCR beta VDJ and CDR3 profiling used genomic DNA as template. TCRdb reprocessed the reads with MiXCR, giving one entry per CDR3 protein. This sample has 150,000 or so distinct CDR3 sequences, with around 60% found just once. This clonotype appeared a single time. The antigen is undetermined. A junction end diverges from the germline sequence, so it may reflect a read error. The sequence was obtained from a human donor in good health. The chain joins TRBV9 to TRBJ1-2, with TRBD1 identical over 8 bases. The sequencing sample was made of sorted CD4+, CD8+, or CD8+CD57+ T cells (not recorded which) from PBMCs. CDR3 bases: TGTGCCAGCAGCGTAGTTCCCGGGCAGGGGGCTTACTATGGCTACCCCTTC. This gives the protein CASSVVPGQGAYYGYPF.